This T cell receptor (beta chain) was recovered during a study of T cells after yellow fever vaccination. Looking at the study overall: Some fractions had low cell numbers, and these were prepared with SMART-Seq v4 Ultra Low Input. Overall study results and limits: Abundant bulk-population clonotypes could contaminate the FACS-sorted repertoires. Primary-vaccination clones mostly resurfaced post-booster (nearly 97% CD4, roughly 90% CD8).

This clonotype was seen only a few times. Its antigen is unidentified. The germline gene is not matched at one end of the junction; a read error may be the cause. There are 15 residues in the CDR3. Looked up from germline, CDR1 is SSHAT and CDR2 is FNYEAQ (reference sequence). 5'RACE template switching produced TCR cDNA carrying a universal primer site and UMIs. TCRdb reprocessed the 5' RACE reads via MiXCR and lists one record per CDR3 protein. The repertoire has some 600,000 distinct CDR3 sequences, approximately 13% of them found once; the top ten carry approximately 15%. The sequencing used PBMCs, collected on the day of the yellow fever booster vaccination. The TCR sequence derives from a man aged 25-45 years who received the YFV17D yellow fever vaccine. The chain recombines TRBV7-7 with TRBJ2-1, with 13 bases lining up with TRBD2. This CDR3 is CASSSGTSGTGEQFF. CDR3 DNA: TGTGCTAGCAGTAGCGGGACTAGCGGGACCGGTGAGCAGTTCTTC.